This T cell receptor (beta chain) is drawn from a study of cytomegalovirus exposure and HLA in healthy donors. Findings of the study overall: A later examination showed that TCR association rates differed by HLA locus, with DRB1 most and HLA-C fewest.

Use of 60 Vbeta and 13 Jbeta primers characterized the PCR. Data came from immunoSEQ multiplex PCR; TCRdb stores just in-frame clones and leaves some out. The table lists about 210,000 clones, approximately 79% of them singletons. With regard to this clone: The antigen remains undetermined.

This CDR3 contains 17 residues. The germline gives CDR1 LGHNA, CDR2 YNFKEQ. Trimming at V came to 0 bases and at J to 7 bases, leaving 10 bases not matched to a gene. The specimen sequenced was PBMCs. The source is a male donor in good health and CMV-seronegative. This chain uses TRBV4-2 with TRBJ2-1; TRBD2 matches 9 bases. This chain's CDR3 is CASSQDRSSAGGNEQFF. CDR3 in DNA: TGTGCCAGCAGCCAAGATCGATCTAGCGCGGGGGGGAATGAGCAGTTCTTC.